One sample yielded the 22 T cell receptor beta chains listed below, sequenced in a study of T cell responses to AZD1222 COVID-19 vaccine. Clones were read by immunoSEQ multiplex PCR, and TCRdb kept only the in-frame ones, dropping some. The table has approximately 200,000 clones, 85% to 95% seen once. Here the sequenced sample was peripheral blood, taken 28 days after the second AZD1222 dose. These receptor sequences come from an adult who received the AZD1222 COVID-19 vaccine.

The V gene is TRBV13, the J gene TRBJ2-1; D unclear. The CDR3 loop spans 12 amino acids. Looked up from germline, CDR1 is PRHDT and CDR2 is FYEKMQ (reference sequence). V lost 0 bases and J 6 bases, leaving 3 bases between the germline ends. In nucleotides, the CDR3 is TGTGCCAGCAGCTTAGGTACCAATGAGCAGTTCTTC. Translation: CASSLGTNEQFF.

The chain is built from TRBV2 and TRBJ1-5; D is ambiguous. Germline V lookup: CDR1 SNHLY, CDR2 FYNNEI. The CDR3 length is 12 residues. The V and J ends lost 5 bases and 11 bases respectively, with 13 bases between them. CDR3 amino acids: CASSYSFPAQHF. The CDR3 coding sequence is TGTGCCAGCAGTTATTCATTCCCAGCCCAGCATTTT. Using reference TRBV2 and TRBJ1-5 for the parts outside the CDR3, the full variable domain is EPEVTQTPSHQVTQMGQEVILRCVPISNHLYFYWYRQILGQKVEFLVSFYNNEISEKSEIFDDQFSVERPDGSNFTLKIRSTKLEDSAMYFCASSYSFPAQHFGDGTRLSIL.

The chain is built from TRBV7-6 and TRBJ2-3; maybe TRBD2 (5 bases). The CDR3 is made up of 15 amino acids. The germline V gene encodes CDR1 SGHVS and CDR2 FNYEAQ. V lost 1 base and J lost 2, with 10 bases in between. CDR3 in amino acids: CASSLVGGSTDTQYF. DNA for the CDR3: TGTGCCAGCAGCTTAGTCGGAGGTTCCACAGATACGCAGTATTTT. Looking up the rest from reference TRBV7-6 and TRBJ2-3 gives the full variable domain: GAGVSQSPRYKVTKRGQDVALRCDPISGHVSLYWYRQALGQGPEFLTYFNYEAQQDKSGLPNDRFSAERPEGSISTLTIQRTEQRDSAMYRCASSLVGGSTDTQYFGPGTRLTVL.

The chain employs TRBV3-1 (or the pseudogene TRBV3-2) and TRBJ2-5; D possibly corresponds to TRBD2 (5 bases). With 6 bases removed from V and 9 bases from J, the gap between germline ends came to 20 bases. The length of the CDR3 is 14 residues. Germline-derived CDR1 and CDR2 are LGHDT and YNNKEL (reference sequence). CDR3 sequence (DNA): TGTGCCAGCAGGATTAACCCCCTGACCGGGGCCCAGTACTTC. This codes for CASRINPLTGAQYF.

This chain links TRBV18 with TRBJ1-6; 7 bases line up with TRBD1. CDR3 length: 14 amino acids. Germline CDR1 KGHSH, CDR2 LQKENI. V lost 8 bases, J lost 9 bases, and 10 bases stayed unmatched. As DNA, the CDR3 is TGTGCCAGCGCCGAGACAGGGATTGGTTCACCCCTCCACTTT. This codes for CASAETGIGSPLHF.

CDR3 DNA sequence: TGTGCCAGCAGCCAAAACCGGGGGACCCTTCGGGAAAAACTGTTTTTT. Its protein product is CASSQNRGTLREKLFF. V and J are TRBV7-8 and TRBJ1-4; tentative D call: TRBD1 (5 bases). The CDR3 is made up of 16 amino acids. Trimming left V 5 bases short and J 8 bases short, with 21 bases between. Germline CDR1 is SGHVS and CDR2 is FQNEAQ.

This clone was seen just once. The chain is built from TRBV10-3 and TRBJ2-5, with D possibly matching TRBD1 (7 bases). Germline V CDR1 and CDR2: ENHRY, SYGVKD. The CDR3 has 14 residues. The V end lost 4 bases, the J end lost 1 base, and 10 bases lay between the germline ends. The CDR3 nucleotides read TGTGCCATCAGTGGACAGGGAGGCCAAGAGACCCAGTACTTC. Translated, it gives CAISGQGGQETQYF.

The chain combines TRBV7-9 with TRBJ1-6; D is perhaps TRBD1 (5 bases). The CDR3 loop spans 14 amino acids. The germline gives CDR1 SEHNR, CDR2 FQNEAQ (reference sequence). V was clipped by 4 bases and J by 4 bases, with 8 bases between them. This CDR3 is CASSSGSYNSPLHF. CDR3 DNA sequence: TGTGCCAGCAGCTCAGGGTCTTATAATTCACCCCTCCACTTT.

The chain uses TRBV7-9 and TRBJ1-5; a possible D gene is TRBD1 (5 bases). The V end lost 5 bases, the J end lost 5 bases, and 22 bases lay between the germline ends. The CDR3 is made up of 17 amino acids. The V gene's germline CDR1 is SEHNR and CDR2 FQNEAQ (reference sequence). For the CDR3, the DNA is TGTGCCAGCAGCCGGGGGGATATCGCCTCCGGATATCAGCCCCAGCATTTT. Protein product: CASSRGDIASGYQPQHF.

The rearrangement joins TRBV5-1 to TRBJ2-3; D perhaps matches TRBD1 (6 bases). V lost 2 bases and J 0 bases, leaving 7 bases between the germline ends. CDR1 and CDR2 from the germline V gene are SGHRS and YFSETQ. The CDR3 covers 14 residues. In nucleotides, the CDR3 is TGCGCCAGCAGCTTAGGACAGAGCACAGATACGCAGTATTTT. Translating it yields CASSLGQSTDTQYF.

The chain carries TRBV6-5 and TRBJ1-4; 8 bases map to TRBD1. V lost 6 bases to trimming and J lost 7 bases; unmatched junction nucleotides: 7. Germline CDR1 MNHEY, CDR2 SVGAGI. This CDR3 has 14 residues. Here the CDR3 DNA reads TGTGCCAGCAGGACCAGGGGGCTGGTTGAAAAACTGTTTTTT. It yields the protein CASRTRGLVEKLFF.

The J gene is TRBJ1-5, the V gene TRBV6-1, with D uncertain. V lost 2 bases and J 4 bases, leaving 12 bases between the germline ends. The CDR3 is made up of 15 amino acids. Germline V gene lookup returns CDR1 MNHNS and CDR2 SASEGT. CDR3 in DNA: TGTGCCAGCAGTGAAAGTAGAGGGTGGAATCAGCCCCAGCATTTT. Its translation is CASSESRGWNQPQHF.

V gene TRBV6-2 or TRBV6-3 combines with J gene TRBJ1-4; D might be TRBD1 (5 bases). The CDR3 loop spans 14 amino acids. Germline loops: CDR1 MNHEY, CDR2 SVGEGT. Trimming left V 4 bases short and J 4 bases short, with 10 bases between. The CDR3 is CASSWVGGNEKLFF. CDR3 in DNA: TGTGCCAGCAGTTGGGTCGGGGGTAATGAAAAACTGTTTTTT.

V is TRBV7-9 and J is TRBJ2-5; D is uncertain. Trimming removed 4 bases from V and 5 bases from J, with 8 bases in between. The CDR3 is 12 residues long. Germline V gives CDR1 SEHNR, CDR2 FQNEAQ (reference sequence). CDR3 protein: CASSSRAETQYF. CDR3 nucleotides: TGTGCCAGCAGCTCCCGGGCGGAGACCCAGTACTTC.

This clone was seen only once. The gene calls are TRBV5-4 and TRBJ2-7; D possibly corresponds to TRBD2 (6 bases). Trimming took 4 bases from V and 6 from J, leaving 23 bases between them. Germline V lookup: CDR1 SGHNT, CDR2 YYREEE (reference sequence). This CDR3 comprises 16 residues. The CDR3 sequence: CASSPPSGVRSREQYF. CDR3 DNA sequence: TGTGCCAGCAGCCCTCCCTCGGGGGTGCGGTCCCGCGAGCAGTACTTC.

The chain uses TRBV6-2 or TRBV6-3 and TRBJ1-1, with unresolved D. V was clipped by 6 bases and J by 3 bases, with 17 bases between them. In germline, CDR1 is MNHEY, CDR2 SVGEGT. CDR3 length: 15 residues. DNA for the CDR3: TGTGCCAGCAGCCCCCTCAACCAAGGGTACACTGAAGCTTTCTTT. Protein product: CASSPLNQGYTEAFF.

This chain joins TRBV20-1 and TRBJ1-1; D is possibly TRBD1 (5 bases). The CDR3 loop spans 13 amino acids. The V end was cut by 3 bases, the J end by 4 bases, with 12 bases between. From germline, CDR1 is DFQATT and CDR2 SNEGSKA (reference sequence). The CDR3: CSASLGGSTEAFF. The CDR3 nucleotides read TGCAGTGCTAGTCTTGGGGGGTCCACTGAAGCTTTCTTT.

This rearrangement joins TRBV2 to TRBJ1-1; D perhaps matches TRBD1 (5 bases). This CDR3 has 13 amino acids. V was cut by 6 bases and J by 6 bases, with 14 bases left in between. Germline V gene data show CDR1 as SNHLY and CDR2 as FYNNEI. In nucleotides, the CDR3 is TGTGCCAGCAGGGCGACAGCCCTTCCTGAAGCTTTCTTT. It codes for CASRATALPEAFF.

This clone showed up just once. This chain uses TRBV2 with TRBJ1-2; D might be TRBD1 (5 bases). Germline V gene sequence: CDR1 SNHLY, CDR2 FYNNEI. This CDR3 is 15 amino acids long. Trimming removed 2 bases at V and 8 bases at J, with 18 bases between. The CDR3: CASSESHRKYGGYTF. The CDR3 coding sequence is TGTGCCAGCAGTGAATCCCACAGGAAATATGGGGGCTACACCTTC.

The gene calls are TRBV12-3 or TRBV12-4 and TRBJ1-3; the D is unclear. The CDR3 is 13 amino acids. Trimming shortened V by 3 bases and J by 4 bases, and 7 bases separated the two germline ends. The CDR3 protein is CASSLNDGNTIYF. The CDR3 nucleotides read TGTGCCAGCAGTTTGAATGACGGAAACACCATATATTTT.

V usage is TRBV29-1 and J usage is TRBJ2-3; 16 bases agree with TRBD2. The germline V gene encodes CDR1 SQVTM and CDR2 ANQGSEA. The CDR3 consists of 19 residues. The J segment lost 2 bases and the V segment lost 7 bases, leaving 15 bases of the junction unmatched. In nucleotides, the CDR3 is TGCAGCGGGGCCCCTGTAGGGGGACTAGCGGGGGGGCCCACAGATACGCAGTATTTT. It translates to CSGAPVGGLAGGPTDTQYF.

The chain links TRBV11-2 to TRBJ1-1; 11 bases map to TRBD1. The CDR3 spans 15 residues. J was trimmed by 1 base and V by 5 bases; bases with no gene match: 3. CDR1 and CDR2 (germline): SGHAT, FQNNGV. This chain's CDR3 is CASSNGQGANTEAFF. The CDR3 nucleotides read TGTGCCAGCAGCAACGGACAGGGGGCGAACACTGAAGCTTTCTTT.